The 5 T cell receptor beta chains presented below share a single source sample, sequenced in a study of T cell clonality in common variable immunodeficiency. Generated by immunoSEQ multiplex PCR, the TCRdb table keeps only in-frame clones and is missing some. The repertoire yields tens of thousands of clones, none seen only once; the top ten contain under 4.5%. What was sequenced was peripheral blood mononuclear cells. These TCRs come from a person between 18 and 70 years old in good health.

This clone was seen ten or more times. Read data end 3 residues before the CDR3 end; the end is taken from the germline J gene. The chain couples TRBV20-1 to TRBJ1-2; possible D gene TRBD1, 6 bases. The CDR3 consists of 14 residues. CDR1 and CDR2 from the germline V gene are DFQATT and SNEGSKA (reference sequence). CDR3 protein: CSGGWGLDNSGYTF. The sequenced CDR3 bases are TGCAGTGGGGGTTGGGGGCTAGACAATTCGGGC.

This clone was counted at least ten times. The CDR3 end is not reached by the read, which stops 3 residues before it; the germline J gene fills it in. This chain joins TRBV20-1 and TRBJ2-7; possibly TRBD1 for D (5 bases). V dropped 3 bases and J dropped 3 bases, with 9 bases sitting between them. Per the germline V gene, CDR1 is DFQATT and CDR2 is SNEGSKA (reference sequence). There are 12 residues in the CDR3. Incomplete CDR3 DNA: TGCAGTGCTAGGGTGGACAACTACGAG. Its translation is CSARVDNYE. The entire CDR3 sequence reads CSARVDNYEQYF.

This clone was seen many times. The read ends 3 residues before the CDR3 terminus; that terminus is restored from the germline J gene. The V call is TRBV30, the J call TRBJ2-1; 8 bases map to TRBD1. J gave up 4 bases and V 8 bases, and 7 bases lay outside the gene matches. CDR1 GTSNPN and CDR2 SVGIG come from the germline V gene (reference sequence). CDR3 length: 13 residues. The sequenced CDR3 bases are TGTGCCGCAATCCGGACAGGGTACAATGAG. This sequence encodes CAAIRTGYNE. The entire CDR3 sequence reads CAAIRTGYNEQFF.

This clone came up a few times. Read coverage stops 3 residues before the CDR3 terminus; the germline J gene supplies the remainder. The chain joins TRBV11-2 to TRBJ1-3; D unresolved. Germline V gene data show CDR1 as SGHAT and CDR2 as FQNNGV. The CDR3 extends over 13 amino acids. The V end lost 5 bases, the J end lost 0 bases, and 5 bases lay between the germline ends. This CDR3 is CASSQNSGNTIYF. CDR3 bases read: TGTGCCAGCAGCCAAAACTCTGGAAACACC.

This clone was detected ten times or more. This CDR3 reads CASSDELAGDQETQYF. The sequenced part of the CDR3 DNA is TGTGCCAGCAGCGACGAACTAGCGGGTGATCAAGAGACC. This chain joins TRBV9 and TRBJ2-5, with 9 bases lining up with TRBD2. The read comes to an end 3 residues before the CDR3 does, leaving the germline J gene to fill in the end. CDR1 is SGDLS, CDR2 YYNGEE, per germline. Trimming took 3 bases from V and 2 from J; bases not matched to a gene: 8. CDR3 length equals 16 residues.